The present entry profiles one T cell receptor (beta chain) with its context. These data come from a study of blood T cell repertoires in COVID-19. The overall study: T cells, B-cell-depleted T cells, or PBMCs supplied cDNA or gDNA.

The CDR3 has 15 amino acids. V was clipped by 4 bases and J by 0 bases, with 10 bases between them. In germline, CDR1 is MNHEY, CDR2 SMNVEV (reference sequence). Study processing details: Counts of nucleated cells, estimated from reference gene primer amplification, were obtained. Profiled with immunoSEQ multiplex PCR; TCRdb holds only in-frame clones, not every one. V, J and clone size reflect that table, while D and trimming were determined from the DNA. The sample includes around 260,000 clones, under 90% of them seen just once. The origin of this receptor is a man aged 55 to 70 with acute or convalescent COVID-19. The chain combines TRBV27 with TRBJ1-5; D might be TRBD1 (6 bases). Sequencing input: peripheral blood. The CDR3 here is CASSSGQYSNQPQHF. CDR3 nucleotide sequence: TGTGCCAGCAGTTCCGGACAGTATAGCAATCAGCCCCAGCATTTT.